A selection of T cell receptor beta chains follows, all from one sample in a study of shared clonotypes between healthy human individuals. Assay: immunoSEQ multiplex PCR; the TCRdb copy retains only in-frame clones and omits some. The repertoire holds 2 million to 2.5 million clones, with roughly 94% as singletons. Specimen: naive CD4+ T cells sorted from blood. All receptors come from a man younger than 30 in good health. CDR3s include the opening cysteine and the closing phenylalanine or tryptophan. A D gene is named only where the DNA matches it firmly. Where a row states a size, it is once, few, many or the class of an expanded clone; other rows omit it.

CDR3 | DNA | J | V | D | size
CAWSVRGAETQYF | TGTGCCTGGAGTGTACGGGGCGCGGAGACCCAGTACTTC | TRBJ2-5 | TRBV30 | . | .
CASSWGSNTGELFF | TGTGCCAGCAGTTGGGGGTCGAACACCGGGGAGCTGTTTTTT | TRBJ2-2 | TRBV25-1 | . | .
CASSVGGGIGEKLFF | TGTGCCAGCAGCGTAGGAGGGGGGATTGGTGAAAAACTGTTTTTT | TRBJ1-4 | TRBV9 | . | .
CASSYSIRDTEAFF | TGTGCCAGCAGTTACTCGATCCGGGACACTGAAGCTTTCTTT | TRBJ1-1 | TRBV6-6 | . | once
CATCRGVNTEAFF | TGTGCCACCTGTAGGGGCGTGAACACTGAAGCTTTCTTT | TRBJ1-1 | TRBV6-5 | . | .
CASRTGAGNTIYF | TGTGCCAGCAGGACAGGGGCCGGAAACACCATATATTTT | TRBJ1-3 | TRBV6-5 | TRBD1 | once
CASSFGSSGGLVPNTDTQYF | TGCGCCAGCAGCTTTGGGTCTAGCGGGGGGCTCGTCCCTAACACAGATACGCAGTATTTT | TRBJ2-3 | TRBV5-1 | TRBD2 | .
CASSRAGLTDTQYF | TGTGCCAGTAGTAGGGCAGGGCTGACAGATACGCAGTATTTT | TRBJ2-3 | TRBV19 | . | .
CASSPAGGQETQYF | TGCGCCAGCAGCCCCGCCGGGGGCCAAGAGACCCAGTACTTC | TRBJ2-5 | TRBV5-1 | . | .
CASSLVQSAYSPLHF | TGTGCCAGCAGCTTAGTACAGTCGGCCTATTCACCCCTCCACTTT | TRBJ1-6 | TRBV11-2 | . | .